This TCR beta chain derives from a study of cytomegalovirus exposure and HLA in healthy donors. Study-level information: A prior study identified some 100 million unique TCR beta sequences from roughly 180 million T cells. Points from the study as a whole: Some highly shared sequence variants likely arose as a pipeline artifact.

V lost 2 bases and J 5 bases, leaving 14 bases between the germline ends. This CDR3 comprises 15 residues. Germline CDR1 KGHSH, CDR2 LQKENI. PCR employed 60 Vbeta and 13 Jbeta primers. The table came from immunoSEQ multiplex PCR; TCRdb's copy has only in-frame clones and leaves some out. The sample includes 97,000 or so clones, around 10% of them seen just once. Donors showed nominal health when sampled, although they likely had unrecorded immune exposures. Points on this clone: The target antigen is unknown.

The clonotype was recovered from a man aged 50-60 years in good health and CMV-seropositive. V is TRBV18 and J is TRBJ2-3; perhaps TRBD1 as D (6 bases). Sequenced input: PBMCs. For the CDR3, the DNA is TGTGCCAGCTCACCAAATACAGGGACGGGAGATACGCAGTATTTT. Its protein is CASSPNTGTGDTQYF.